This T cell receptor (beta chain) was sequenced during a study of cytomegalovirus exposure and HLA in healthy donors. Overall study findings and caveats: TRBV6-2, TRBV6-3 and some other V segments were excluded as indistinguishable.

Remarks on this clone: Its antigen is still unknown.

Use of 60 Vbeta and 13 Jbeta primers characterized the PCR. Assay: immunoSEQ multiplex PCR; the TCRdb copy retains only in-frame clones and omits some. The record lists about 210,000 clones, of which the ten most abundant hold around 0.95%. Regarding donors, all were healthy bone marrow donors. This CDR3 has 14 residues. The germline V and J ends were trimmed by 0 bases and 2 bases, with 8 bases remaining between them. Germline-derived CDR1 and CDR2 are SGHRS and YFSETQ. The TCR comes from a woman aged 25-40 years in good health and CMV-seropositive. The chain recombines TRBV5-1 with TRBJ2-5; D gene unclear. Sequencing used PBMCs. The CDR3 region is CASSLDRNQETQYF. CDR3 coding DNA: TGCGCCAGCAGCTTGGACAGAAATCAAGAGACCCAGTACTTC.